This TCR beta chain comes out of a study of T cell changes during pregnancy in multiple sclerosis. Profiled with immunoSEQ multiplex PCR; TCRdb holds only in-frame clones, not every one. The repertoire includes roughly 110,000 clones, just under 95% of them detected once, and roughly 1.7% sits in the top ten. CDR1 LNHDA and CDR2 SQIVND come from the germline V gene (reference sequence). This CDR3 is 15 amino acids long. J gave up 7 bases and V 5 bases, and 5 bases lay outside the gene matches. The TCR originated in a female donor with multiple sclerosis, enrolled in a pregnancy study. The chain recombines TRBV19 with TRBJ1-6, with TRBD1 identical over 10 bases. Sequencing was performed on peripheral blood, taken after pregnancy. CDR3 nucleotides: TGTGCCAGTAGTCGGGACAGGGGAAGGAATTCACCCCTCCACTTT. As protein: CASSRDRGRNSPLHF.